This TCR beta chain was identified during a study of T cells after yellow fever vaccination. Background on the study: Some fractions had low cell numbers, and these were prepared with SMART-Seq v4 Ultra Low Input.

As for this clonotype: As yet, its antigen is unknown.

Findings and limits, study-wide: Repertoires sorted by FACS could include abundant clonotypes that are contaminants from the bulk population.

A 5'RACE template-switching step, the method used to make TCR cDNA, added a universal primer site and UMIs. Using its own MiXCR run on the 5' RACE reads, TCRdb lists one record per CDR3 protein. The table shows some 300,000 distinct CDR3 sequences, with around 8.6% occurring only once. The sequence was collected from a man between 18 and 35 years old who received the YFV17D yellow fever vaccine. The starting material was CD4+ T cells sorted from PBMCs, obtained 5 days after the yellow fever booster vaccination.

The CDR3 is CASSFSISGGEEQYV. The DNA of the CDR3 is TGTGCCAGCAGTTTCTCCATTAGCGGGGGAGAGGAGCAGTACGTC. The J gene is TRBJ2-7, the V gene TRBV12-3 or TRBV12-4; 9 nucleotides align to TRBD2. The length of the CDR3 is 15 residues. The ends lost 3 bases at V and 7 bases at J; junction bases unmatched: 10.